Following are 26 T cell receptor beta chains from one sample sequenced in a study of shared clonotypes between healthy human individuals. Method: immunoSEQ multiplex PCR; TCRdb's copy keeps in-frame clones and lacks some. The sample lists 2.3 million or so clones, approximately 93% occurring once. Sequenced sample: naive CD4+ T cells from PBMCs. Subset described: CD45RA+ positively selected. The source of these receptors is a man aged 18 to 30 in good health. Some clones in this sample may be carry-over from other donors' samples.

CDR3 loop: CSVAGLAGATDTQYF. CDR3 DNA: TGCAGCGTGGCGGGACTAGCGGGAGCCACAGATACGCAGTATTTT. The chain employs TRBV29-1 and TRBJ2-3; 14 positions agree with TRBD2. CDR1 is SQVTM, CDR2 ANQGSEA, per germline. With 6 bases clipped from V and 2 bases from J, the junction kept 4 bases outside the gene matches. The CDR3 covers 15 residues.

The chain combines TRBV5-1 with TRBJ1-1; 7 positions agree with TRBD1. Germline CDR1 reads SGHRS; CDR2 reads YFSETQ. With V trimmed by 4 bases and J by 0 bases, 9 bases remained unmatched. The CDR3 consists of 16 residues. The CDR3 sequence is CASSPGATGMNTEAFF. DNA of the CDR3: TGCGCCAGCAGCCCCGGTGCGACAGGGATGAACACTGAAGCTTTCTTT.

About this clone itself: Distinct nucleotide sequences in the sample also encode this CDR3. The V gene is TRBV6-1, the J gene TRBJ2-1, with 7 bases matching TRBD2. This CDR3 is built from 13 residues. The germline V gene has CDR1 MNHNS and CDR2 SASEGT. J was trimmed by 5 bases and V by 8 bases; bases with no gene match: 6. CDR3 in DNA: TGTGCCAGCGGACGGGAGGTAGACAATGAGCAGTTCTTC. Its translation: CASGREVDNEQFF.

In the case of this clone: Other DNA sequences in the sample encode the same CDR3. The chain recombines TRBV5-4 with TRBJ1-3, with TRBD1 matching 7 bases. Germline V gene data show CDR1 as SGHNT and CDR2 as YYREEE (reference sequence). This CDR3 region has 14 residues. The V gene end was trimmed by 5 bases and the J gene end by 1 base; junction bases not matched to a gene: 3. CDR3 protein: CASSQGGSGNTIYF. CDR3 nucleotide sequence: TGTGCCAGCAGTCAGGGGGGTTCTGGAAACACCATATATTTT.

The J gene is TRBJ2-6, the V gene TRBV7-2; TRBD1 is a possible D gene (6 bases). The germline CDR1 and CDR2 sequences are SGHTA and FQGNSA. V gave up 1 base and J gave up 4 bases, with 11 bases separating them. The CDR3 totals 16 residues. As DNA, the CDR3 is TGTGCCAGCAGCTTAGTAGGGGGAGCGGGGGCCAACGTCCTGACTTTC. This codes for CASSLVGGAGANVLTF.

This chain joins TRBV4-2 and TRBJ2-5; a weak D match, TRBD2 (7 bases). The length of the CDR3 is 16 residues. Germline assignment: CDR1 LGHNA and CDR2 YNFKEQ. The germline V and J ends were trimmed by 0 bases and 2 bases, with 13 bases remaining between them. The CDR3 DNA follows: TGTGCCAGCAGCCAAGATCGGGGGGCAGGGCAAGAGACCCAGTACTTC. Protein product: CASSQDRGAGQETQYF.

The chain combines TRBV7-2 with TRBJ2-7, with 7 bases fitting TRBD2. Germline V gives CDR1 SGHTA, CDR2 FQGNSA. The J segment lost 1 base and the V segment lost 5 bases, leaving 5 bases of the junction unmatched. The CDR3 totals 14 residues. CDR3 coding DNA: TGTGCCAGCAGCACGGGGGGAGGGTCCTACGAGCAGTACTTC. Amino acids: CASSTGGGSYEQYF. Together with reference TRBV7-2 and TRBJ2-7, the CDR3 gives the full variable domain: GAGVSQSPSNKVTEKGKDVELRCDPISGHTALYWYRQSLGQGLEFLIYFQGNSAPDKSGLPSDRFSAERTGGSVSTLTIQRTQQEDSAVYLCASSTGGGSYEQYFGPGTRLTVT.

The chain has TRBV19 and TRBJ2-2, with D possibly being TRBD1 (6 bases). Germline-derived CDR1 and CDR2 are LNHDA and SQIVND (reference sequence). Trimming left V 4 bases short and J 0 bases short, with 15 bases between. This CDR3 has 17 residues. This CDR3 reads CASSTLQGYTNTGELFF. The DNA for the CDR3 is TGTGCCAGTAGTACCCTACAGGGATATACGAACACCGGGGAGCTGTTTTTT.

V and J are TRBV7-6 and TRBJ2-3; 8 nucleotides align to TRBD2. The CDR3 is 15 residues long. The germline V gene has CDR1 SGHVS and CDR2 FNYEAQ. V was pared by 2 bases and J by 6 bases, with 7 bases of the junction left unmatched. In DNA, the CDR3 is TGTGCCAGCAGCTTATCCGGGACTAGGTATGATACGCAGTATTTT. Amino acid sequence: CASSLSGTRYDTQYF.

The chain links TRBV5-1 to TRBJ2-7, with D tentatively TRBD2 (5 bases). V was pared by 0 bases and J by 2 bases, with 15 bases between. The CDR3 has 16 residues. Germline V gene sequence: CDR1 SGHRS, CDR2 YFSETQ. The CDR3 nucleotides are TGCGCCAGCAGCTTGGAAGGTCCCAGGAGGACCTACGAGCAGTACTTC. Translation: CASSLEGPRRTYEQYF.

This clone occurred once. Here the CDR3 DNA reads TGCGCCAGCAGCTTGGCCTTGAGTAGAACCTACAATGAGCAGTTCTTC. Protein: CASSLALSRTYNEQFF. The chain combines TRBV5-1 with TRBJ2-1; D uncertain. Trimming took off 0 bases at V and 2 bases at J, with 12 bases between the two ends. CDR3 length equals 16 residues. Germline CDR1 and CDR2: SGHRS and YFSETQ.

This chain joins TRBV18 and TRBJ1-2; 7 bases fit TRBD1. With V trimmed by 3 bases and J by 6 bases, 13 bases remained unmatched. Germline loops: CDR1 KGHSH, CDR2 LQKENI. This CDR3 has 16 amino acids. CDR3 sequence reads: CASSPQRTGLKDGYTF. The CDR3 DNA is TGTGCCAGCTCACCGCAACGGACAGGTCTCAAGGATGGCTACACCTTC.

The chain uses TRBV2 and TRBJ2-5; TRBD2 agrees at 9 bases. Germline CDR1 SNHLY, CDR2 FYNNEI. After removal of 6 bases from V and 2 bases from J, the junction contained 7 bases not matched to a gene. This CDR3 is built from 15 residues. The CDR3 nucleotides are TGTGCCAGCAGAGCCCGGACTAGCGTACAAGAGACCCAGTACTTC. Amino acids: CASRARTSVQETQYF.

The gene calls are TRBV5-4 and TRBJ2-7, with 8 nucleotides matching TRBD2. CDR1 SGHNT and CDR2 YYREEE come from the germline V gene (reference sequence). The CDR3 loop spans 14 amino acids. V shed 4 bases and J 7 bases; nucleotides not matched to a gene: 10. CDR3 coding DNA: TGTGCCAGCAGCCTCGGACTAGCCCCAGGGGAGCAGTACTTC. The encoded protein is CASSLGLAPGEQYF.

The chain carries TRBV6-5 and TRBJ1-1; TRBD1 might be the D (5 bases). Germline V lookup: CDR1 MNHEY, CDR2 SVGAGI. The CDR3 is 13 residues long. V lost 8 bases, J lost 3 bases, and 13 bases lay in between. CDR3 DNA: TGTGCCAGCGCCCGGGACGCATACACTGAAGCTTTCTTT. This gives the protein CASARDAYTEAFF.

The chain links TRBV4-1 to TRBJ1-4; D is unclear. The CDR3 totals 14 residues. V lost 0 bases, J lost 8 bases, and 10 bases lay in between. CDR1 MGHRA and CDR2 YSYEKL come from the germline V gene. In DNA form, the CDR3 reads TGCGCCAGCAGCCAAGAATCAGCCGTGGAAAAACTGTTTTTT. This gives the protein CASSQESAVEKLFF.

The chain carries TRBV6-5 and TRBJ2-7; 9 nucleotides match TRBD1. This CDR3 region has 16 residues. Germline CDR1 is MNHEY and CDR2 is SVGAGI. V lost 1 base, J lost 4 bases, and 8 bases stayed unmatched. The CDR3 sequence: CASSYLPGQGPYEQYF. The CDR3 coding sequence is TGTGCCAGCAGTTACTTACCGGGACAGGGTCCATACGAGCAGTACTTC.

This chain connects TRBV29-1 to TRBJ1-1; 9 nucleotides line up with TRBD1. Trimming at V came to 5 bases and at J to 0 bases, leaving 4 bases not matched to a gene. The CDR3 is 14 amino acids. Germline V gives CDR1 SQVTM, CDR2 ANQGSEA. CDR3 loop: CSVMTGGMNTEAFF. CDR3 bases: TGCAGCGTTATGACAGGGGGGATGAACACTGAAGCTTTCTTT.

This clone showed up just once. This sequence joins TRBV10-3 and TRBJ1-4, with TRBD1 identical over 9 bases. V trimming: 7 bases; J trimming: 5 bases; junction bases outside the gene matches: 2. Germline loops: CDR1 ENHRY, CDR2 SYGVKD. CDR3 length: 13 residues. CDR3 in amino acids: CAINRGRNEKLFF. In DNA form, the CDR3 reads TGTGCCATCAACAGGGGGCGGAATGAAAAACTGTTTTTT.

The chain combines TRBV29-1 with TRBJ1-3; D gene unclear. Germline CDR1 and CDR2: SQVTM and ANQGSEA. Between the trimmed V and J ends, which lost 2 bases and 0 bases, there was a span of 8 bases. The CDR3 runs 14 residues. CDR3 coding DNA: TGCAGCGTTGAAAGCAGCCACTCTGGAAACACCATATATTTT. Translating it yields CSVESSHSGNTIYF. Drawing the rest from reference TRBV29-1 and TRBJ1-3, the complete variable domain is SAVISQKPSRDICQRGTSLTIQCQVDSQVTMMFWYRQQPGQSLTLIATANQGSEATYESGFVIDKFPISRPNLTFSTLTVSNMSPEDSSIYLCSVESSHSGNTIYFGEGSWLTVV.

The chain uses TRBV5-8 and TRBJ2-7; D call uncertain. The V end lost 0 bases, the J end lost 9 bases, and 10 bases lay between the germline ends. Germline CDR1 and CDR2: SGHTS and YDEGEE. CDR3 length: 12 residues. The CDR3 DNA follows: TGTGCCAGCAGCTTGGACGTACGAGGGCAGTACTTC. Encoded protein: CASSLDVRGQYF.

The chain combines TRBV25-1 with TRBJ2-1; weak D call: TRBD2 (6 bases). V gave up 2 bases and J gave up 6 bases, with 11 bases separating them. This CDR3 has 14 residues. Looked up from germline, CDR1 is MGHDK and CDR2 is SYGVNS. Here the CDR3 DNA reads TGTGCCAGCAGTGAAAGTAGCGGACTCAATGAGCAGTTCTTC. Its protein product is CASSESSGLNEQFF.

V gene TRBV7-3 combines with J gene TRBJ1-1; perhaps TRBD1 as D (5 bases). The V and J ends lost 2 bases and 0 bases respectively, with 10 bases between them. This CDR3 has 15 residues. Looked up from germline, CDR1 is SGHTA and CDR2 is FQGTGA. The CDR3 nucleotides are TGTGCCAGCAGCTTATCGCCAGGGATGAACACTGAAGCTTTCTTT. It is translated as CASSLSPGMNTEAFF.

V gene TRBV28 combines with J gene TRBJ2-1, with D tentatively TRBD2 (5 bases). Germline CDR1 is MDHEN and CDR2 is SYDVKM. The length of the CDR3 is 14 residues. Trimming took off 3 bases at V and 6 bases at J, with 12 bases between the two ends. The CDR3 spells CASSLVGAPNEQFF. The CDR3 nucleotides read TGTGCCAGCAGTTTGGTGGGAGCGCCCAATGAGCAGTTCTTC.

The chain has TRBV15 and TRBJ2-1; 7 bases match TRBD2. The CDR3 runs 16 residues. The V gene end was trimmed by 1 base and the J gene end by 9 bases; junction bases not matched to a gene: 12. CDR1 is LNHNV and CDR2 is YYDKDF in the germline V gene (reference sequence). CDR3 DNA sequence: TGTGCCACCAGCAGAGGGGTTAAGGGAGGGATCGGTGAGCAGTTCTTC. Protein product: CATSRGVKGGIGEQFF.

The V gene is TRBV7-8, the J gene TRBJ2-1; TRBD1 matches 8 bases. Germline V gene lookup returns CDR1 SGHVS and CDR2 FQNEAQ. The CDR3 has 13 amino acids. V gave up 2 bases and J gave up 15 bases; unmatched junction bases: 9. CDR3 region: CASSLTSTGEGFF. CDR3 sequence (DNA): TGTGCCAGCAGCTTAACGTCGACAGGGGAAGGGTTCTTC.